This TCR beta chain was found in a study of T cell responses to AZD1222 COVID-19 vaccine. The wider study: Timing groups of about 4 and about 12 weeks for second doses were pooled. Study results and caveats: Just a handful of AZD1222 recipients were seropositive at baseline. Of spike-specific TCRs, nearly half reportedly target regions left unmutated in variants.

Concerning this clone itself: The antigen is unknown.

Method: immunoSEQ multiplex PCR; TCRdb's copy keeps in-frame clones and lacks some. The repertoire consists of some 97,000 clones, with approximately 88% occurring once and the leading ten covering roughly a sixth. The origin of this receptor is an adult in good health. Source: peripheral blood, taken on day 0 of AZD1222 vaccination.

For the CDR3, the DNA is TGTGCCAGCAGCGTAGAGCCGACAGGGGTCGATGGCTATGGCTACACCTTC. Translated: CASSVEPTGVDGYGYTF. The rearrangement uses TRBV9 and TRBJ1-2; 8 bases fit TRBD1. The J segment lost 4 bases and the V segment lost 0 bases, leaving 11 bases of the junction unmatched. Per germline, CDR1 SGDLS and CDR2 YYNGEE. The CDR3 is 17 amino acids.